The 11 T cell receptor beta chains reported below all come from one sample, sequenced in a study of blood T cell repertoires in COVID-19. Produced via immunoSEQ multiplex PCR; TCRdb's table is partial and in-frame only. Among some 250,000 clones listed, about 86% were seen once. Sequenced sample: peripheral blood. The receptors derive from an elderly woman with acute or convalescent COVID-19.

This clone was counted a single time. The rearrangement joins TRBV18 to TRBJ2-7; 9 bases are a match to TRBD1. Germline V gene data show CDR1 as KGHSH and CDR2 as LQKENI. The CDR3 extends over 15 amino acids. The V and J ends lost 0 bases and 4 bases, in that order; junction bases with no gene match: 4. The CDR3, as DNA: TGTGCCAGCTCACCACCGGGACAGGGCAGGTACGAGCAGTACTTC. This codes for CASSPPGQGRYEQYF.

Points on this clone: One junction end does not reproduce the germline sequence, and a read error may be involved. The rearrangement uses TRBV7-7 and TRBJ2-2; D is perhaps TRBD1 (6 bases). This CDR3 region has 15 residues. CDR1 SSHAT and CDR2 FNYEAQ come from the germline V gene (reference sequence). CDR3 protein: CASSLDRSNTGELFF. CDR3 bases: TGTGCTAGCAGCCTTGACAGGTCGAACACCGGGGAGCTGTTTTTT.

The chain is built from TRBV30 and TRBJ1-6, with a weak D call TRBD1 (5 bases). The CDR3 is 12 residues long. Trimming pared 2 bases from V and 8 bases from J, leaving 7 bases between. From germline, CDR1 is GTSNPN and CDR2 SVGIG (reference sequence). In DNA, the CDR3 is TGTGCCTGGAGTCGGGGGGATTCACCCCTCCACTTT. As protein: CAWSRGDSPLHF.

This clone was observed a handful of times. The chain carries TRBV7-2 and TRBJ1-1; 8 bases are shared with TRBD1. The CDR3 runs 15 residues. Germline V gene sequence: CDR1 SGHTA, CDR2 FQGNSA. With 3 bases clipped from V and 5 bases from J, the junction kept 8 bases outside the gene matches. The CDR3 coding sequence is TGTGCCAGCAGCTTGGGTGGACAGGGAGGAACTGAAGCTTTCTTT. Its translation: CASSLGGQGGTEAFF.

V usage is TRBV18 and J usage is TRBJ2-6; perhaps TRBD1 as D (6 bases). The V gene's germline CDR1 is KGHSH and CDR2 LQKENI. The CDR3 consists of 14 residues. V lost 6 bases and J 4 bases, leaving 10 bases between the germline ends. The CDR3 DNA is TGTGCCAGCTCTACAGGGACGGGGGCCAACGTCCTGACTTTC. The encoded protein is CASSTGTGANVLTF.

This clone has a single count. The V call is TRBV20-1, the J call TRBJ1-4, with TRBD1 as a possible D gene (5 bases). Germline V gene data show CDR1 as DFQATT and CDR2 as SNEGSKA (reference sequence). V lost 3 bases and J 2 bases, leaving 7 bases between the germline ends. The CDR3 covers 13 residues. CDR3 bases: TGCAGTGCTAGTAGGGGCACTAATGAAAAACTGTTTTTT. This codes for CSASRGTNEKLFF.

The J gene is TRBJ1-1, the V gene TRBV30; D call uncertain. The CDR3 runs to 16 residues. The germline V and J ends were trimmed by 0 bases and 1 base, with 15 bases remaining between them. Germline V gene sequence: CDR1 GTSNPN, CDR2 SVGIG (reference sequence). The CDR3 region has the DNA TGTGCCTGGAGTGTACTATCTAGTCTGAGGAACACTGAAGCTTTCTTT. Protein: CAWSVLSSLRNTEAFF.

This sequence joins TRBV7-3 and TRBJ1-1, with D unresolved. V lost 5 bases, J lost 1 base, and 8 bases lay in between. The germline V gene has CDR1 SGHTA and CDR2 FQGTGA. This CDR3 region has 13 residues. The CDR3 bases are TGTGCCAGCAGCGCGGATCCGAACACTGAAGCTTTCTTT. Translated, it gives CASSADPNTEAFF.

In DNA form, the CDR3 reads TGTGCTAGTGGCCCGGACAGTAAATACACTGAAGCTTTCTTT. Its translation: CASGPDSKYTEAFF. This chain links TRBV12-5 with TRBJ1-1; a possible D gene is TRBD1 (6 bases). Trimming cost V 6 bases and J 3 bases, with 14 bases left between them. The CDR3 sequence is 14 residues long. Per the germline V gene, CDR1 is LGHNT and CDR2 is FRNRAP.

The chain combines TRBV11-2 with TRBJ1-2; no reliable D call. This CDR3 has 15 residues. Germline assignment: CDR1 SGHAT and CDR2 FQNNGV. Deletions cut 1 base from V and 4 bases from J, with 13 bases between. The chain's CDR3 is CASSLAPRNFYGYTF. The CDR3, as DNA: TGTGCCAGCAGCTTAGCCCCGAGGAACTTCTATGGCTACACCTTC. The variable domain in full, with the rest retrieved from reference TRBV11-2 and TRBJ1-2, is EAGVAQSPRYKIIEKRQSVAFWCNPISGHATLYWYQQILGQGPKLLIQFQNNGVVDDSQLPKDRFSAERLKGVDSTLKIQPAKLEDSAVYLCASSLAPRNFYGYTFGSGTRLTVV.

The chain links TRBV11-2 to TRBJ1-4; D is ambiguous. V dropped 3 bases and J dropped 4 bases, with 9 bases sitting between them. CDR3 length: 14 amino acids. Germline V gene lookup returns CDR1 SGHAT and CDR2 FQNNGV. CDR3 loop: CASSLRPDNEKLFF. DNA of the CDR3: TGTGCCAGCAGCTTGAGGCCAGATAATGAAAAACTGTTTTTT.